A selection of T cell receptor beta chains follows, all from one sample in a study of OX40 agonist ivuxolimab in advanced cancers. Clones were sequenced by immunoSEQ multiplex PCR, and TCRdb holds only the in-frame ones, with some missing. In the table there are about 20,000 clones, 74% of which are singletons. Sample: CD4+ or CD8+ T cells sorted from blood, taken in a trial of the OX40 agonist ivuxolimab. These receptor sequences come from an adult with an advanced solid tumor such as melanoma, head and neck, liver or kidney cancer. Both conserved end residues are part of each CDR3. Each record gives: V gene, clone size, D gene, J gene, CDR3 DNA, CDR3 protein. D genes are given only for firm matches. Not every row has a clone size; where given, it reads once, few, many or a size class.

v_call: TRBV12-5; clone_size: NA; d_call: TRBD1; j_call: TRBJ1-2; cdr3_nt: TGTGCTAGTGGTTTAGGGACAGGGTATGGCTACACCTTC; cdr3_aa: CASGLGTGYGYTF
v_call: TRBV7-9; clone_size: NA; d_call: NA; j_call: TRBJ1-2; cdr3_nt: TGTGCCAGCAGCTTTGGCTATGGCTACACCTTC; cdr3_aa: CASSFGYGYTF
v_call: TRBV15; clone_size: NA; d_call: TRBD1; j_call: TRBJ1-1; cdr3_nt: TGTGCCACCAGAATCGACAGGGCCAACACTGAAGCTTTCTTT; cdr3_aa: CATRIDRANTEAFF
v_call: TRBV4-3; clone_size: NA; d_call: NA; j_call: TRBJ2-2; cdr3_nt: TGCGCCAGCAGCCAAGGGGTACTGAACACCGGGGAGCTGTTTTTT; cdr3_aa: CASSQGVLNTGELFF
v_call: TRBV4-1; clone_size: NA; d_call: NA; j_call: TRBJ1-2; cdr3_nt: TGCGCCAGCAGCCAAGATCGGTACGGTTCTGGTGGCTACACCTTC; cdr3_aa: CASSQDRYGSGGYTF
v_call: TRBV7-2; clone_size: NA; d_call: NA; j_call: TRBJ2-3; cdr3_nt: TGTGCCAGCAGCTCCCAGGGCCGCGGAGATACGCAGTATTTT; cdr3_aa: CASSSQGRGDTQYF
v_call: TRBV7-2; clone_size: NA; d_call: NA; j_call: TRBJ2-5; cdr3_nt: TGTGCCAGCAGCTCCCCTAGCGACCAAGAGACCCAGTACTTC; cdr3_aa: CASSSPSDQETQYF
v_call: TRBV18; clone_size: NA; d_call: NA; j_call: TRBJ1-5; cdr3_nt: TGTGCCAGCTCACCAGGTGGGGGGGCGAAAAATCAGCCCCAGCATTTT; cdr3_aa: CASSPGGGAKNQPQHF
v_call: TRBV6-5; clone_size: once; d_call: NA; j_call: TRBJ2-7; cdr3_nt: TGTGCCAGCAGTTATAGAGGGCGGGAGCAGTACTTC; cdr3_aa: CASSYRGREQYF
v_call: TRBV19; clone_size: few; d_call: TRBD2; j_call: TRBJ2-1; cdr3_nt: TGTGCCACCACTCTAGCGGCATACAATGAGCAGTTCTTC; cdr3_aa: CATTLAAYNEQFF
v_call: TRBV18; clone_size: NA; d_call: NA; j_call: TRBJ2-7; cdr3_nt: TGTGCCAGCTCACCTATCGGAAAGGAGACCTACGAGCAGTACTTC; cdr3_aa: CASSPIGKETYEQYF
v_call: TRBV30; clone_size: NA; d_call: NA; j_call: TRBJ1-5; cdr3_nt: TGTGCCTGGAGTGTTGGCATACCCAATCAGCCCCAGCATTTT; cdr3_aa: CAWSVGIPNQPQHF
v_call: TRBV6-6; clone_size: once; d_call: NA; j_call: TRBJ1-5; cdr3_nt: TGTGCCAGCGGTCTCGGGGATACGGGAAATCAGCCCCAGCATTTT; cdr3_aa: CASGLGDTGNQPQHF
v_call: TRBV27; clone_size: NA; d_call: NA; j_call: TRBJ2-5; cdr3_nt: TGTGCCAGCAGCATTGACGGGGGTGAGACCCAGTACTTC; cdr3_aa: CASSIDGGETQYF
v_call: TRBV19; clone_size: NA; d_call: NA; j_call: TRBJ1-5; cdr3_nt: TGTGCCAGTAGTACCTACAATCAGCCCCAGCATTTT; cdr3_aa: CASSTYNQPQHF
v_call: TRBV11-2; clone_size: NA; d_call: NA; j_call: TRBJ1-5; cdr3_nt: TGTGCCAGCAGCTTATCCGTCCAGACAGGCCATCAGCCCCAGCATTTT; cdr3_aa: CASSLSVQTGHQPQHF
v_call: TRBV30; clone_size: NA; d_call: TRBD1; j_call: TRBJ2-5; cdr3_nt: TGTGCCTGGAGTGTTGACAGGGAAGAGACCCAGTACTTC; cdr3_aa: CAWSVDREETQYF
v_call: TRBV5-1; clone_size: NA; d_call: NA; j_call: TRBJ2-7; cdr3_nt: TGCGCCAGCAGCTTGGTGGCAGGGACCTACGAGCAGTACTTC; cdr3_aa: CASSLVAGTYEQYF
v_call: TRBV19; clone_size: NA; d_call: TRBD1; j_call: TRBJ1-4; cdr3_nt: TGTGCCAGTAGTTCCGGACAGGCAACTAATGAAAAACTGTTTTTT; cdr3_aa: CASSSGQATNEKLFF
v_call: TRBV4-1; clone_size: NA; d_call: NA; j_call: TRBJ2-2; cdr3_nt: TGCGCCAGCAGCCAAGGCGGCAGGGCTGTAGGGGAGCTGTTTTTT; cdr3_aa: CASSQGGRAVGELFF
v_call: TRBV5-4; clone_size: NA; d_call: TRBD2; j_call: TRBJ2-3; cdr3_nt: TGTGCCAGCAGCGACGGACTAGTAGGAACAGATACGCAGTATTTT; cdr3_aa: CASSDGLVGTDTQYF
v_call: TRBV10-2; clone_size: NA; d_call: NA; j_call: TRBJ1-3; cdr3_nt: TGCGCCAGCAGCGAGGGACCGAACTCTGGAAACACCATATATTTT; cdr3_aa: CASSEGPNSGNTIYF
v_call: TRBV7-3; clone_size: NA; d_call: TRBD1; j_call: TRBJ2-5; cdr3_nt: TGTGCCAGCAGCCCCACCGGGGGACAGGTGGCCGAGACCCAGTACTTC; cdr3_aa: CASSPTGGQVAETQYF
v_call: TRBV7-9; clone_size: once; d_call: TRBD2; j_call: TRBJ2-7; cdr3_nt: TGTGCCAGCAGCAAGGGGACTAGCCGAAACTACGAGCAGTACTTC; cdr3_aa: CASSKGTSRNYEQYF
v_call: TRBV7-9; clone_size: NA; d_call: NA; j_call: TRBJ1-2; cdr3_nt: TGTGCCAGCAGCTTAGCGTTCTTGGGTGATGGCTACACCTTC; cdr3_aa: CASSLAFLGDGYTF
v_call: TRBV4-3; clone_size: NA; d_call: NA; j_call: TRBJ2-2; cdr3_nt: TGCGCCAGCAGCCAGGCCGGAACTATGGACCTTAGTGGGGAGCTGTTTTTT; cdr3_aa: CASSQAGTMDLSGELFF
v_call: TRBV21-1; clone_size: NA; d_call: NA; j_call: TRBJ1-1; cdr3_nt: TGTGCCAGCTCACCACCGATGCTTAGGGAAGCTTTCTTT; cdr3_aa: CASSPPMLREAFF
v_call: TRBV6-5; clone_size: NA; d_call: NA; j_call: TRBJ1-1; cdr3_nt: TGTGCCAGCAGTTTAACCGACCGGACTGAAGCTTTCTTT; cdr3_aa: CASSLTDRTEAFF
v_call: TRBV2; clone_size: NA; d_call: NA; j_call: TRBJ2-1; cdr3_nt: TGTGCCAGTCAGGGGCGGGGACCCTCCTACAATGAGCAGTTCTTC; cdr3_aa: CASQGRGPSYNEQFF
v_call: TRBV21-1; clone_size: NA; d_call: NA; j_call: TRBJ2-5; cdr3_nt: TGTGCCAGATCGGACAGGAACGGCCAAGAGACCCAGTACTTC; cdr3_aa: CARSDRNGQETQYF
v_call: TRBV27; clone_size: NA; d_call: TRBD1; j_call: TRBJ1-6; cdr3_nt: TGTGCCAGCAGTTTAGGGACAGGGGGCAGTACTTCACCCCTCCACTTT; cdr3_aa: CASSLGTGGSTSPLHF
v_call: TRBV19; clone_size: NA; d_call: TRBD1; j_call: TRBJ2-7; cdr3_nt: TGTGCCAGTAGTATAGGGACAGGGGCTTCGTCCTACGAGCAGTACTTC; cdr3_aa: CASSIGTGASSYEQYF
v_call: TRBV2; clone_size: once; d_call: NA; j_call: TRBJ1-2; cdr3_nt: TGTGCCAGCAGCCAACCCCGGCCGCACTATGGCTACACCTTC; cdr3_aa: CASSQPRPHYGYTF